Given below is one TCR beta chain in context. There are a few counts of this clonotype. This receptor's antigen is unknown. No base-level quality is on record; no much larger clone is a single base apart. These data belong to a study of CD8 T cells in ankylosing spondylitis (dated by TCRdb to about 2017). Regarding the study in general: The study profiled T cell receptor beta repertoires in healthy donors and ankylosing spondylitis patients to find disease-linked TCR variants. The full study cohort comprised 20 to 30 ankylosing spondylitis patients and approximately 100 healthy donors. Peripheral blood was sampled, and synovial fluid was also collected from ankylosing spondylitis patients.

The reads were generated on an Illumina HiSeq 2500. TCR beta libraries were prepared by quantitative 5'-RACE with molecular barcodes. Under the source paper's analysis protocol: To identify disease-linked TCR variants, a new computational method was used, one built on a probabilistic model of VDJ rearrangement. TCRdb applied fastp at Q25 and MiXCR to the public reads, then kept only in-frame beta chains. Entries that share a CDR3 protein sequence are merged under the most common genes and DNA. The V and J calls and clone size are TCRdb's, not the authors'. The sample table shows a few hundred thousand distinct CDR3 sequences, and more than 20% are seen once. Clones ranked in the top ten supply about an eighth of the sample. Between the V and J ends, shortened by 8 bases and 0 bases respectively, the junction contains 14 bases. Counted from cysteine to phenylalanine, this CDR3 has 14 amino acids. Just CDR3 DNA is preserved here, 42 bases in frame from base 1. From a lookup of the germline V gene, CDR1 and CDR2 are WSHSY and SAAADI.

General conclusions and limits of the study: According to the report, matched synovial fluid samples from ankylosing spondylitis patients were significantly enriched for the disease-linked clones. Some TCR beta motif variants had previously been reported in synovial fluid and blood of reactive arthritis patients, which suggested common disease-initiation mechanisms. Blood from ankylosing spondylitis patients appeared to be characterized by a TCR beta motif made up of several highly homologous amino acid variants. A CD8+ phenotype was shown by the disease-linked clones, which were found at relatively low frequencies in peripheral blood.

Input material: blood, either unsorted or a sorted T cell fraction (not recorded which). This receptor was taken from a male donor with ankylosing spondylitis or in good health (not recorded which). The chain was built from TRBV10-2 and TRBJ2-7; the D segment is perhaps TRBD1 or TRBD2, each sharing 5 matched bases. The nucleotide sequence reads TGCGCCAGCTGTAATTGGGGGAGCTCCTACGAGCAGTACTTC. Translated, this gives CASCNWGSSYEQYF.